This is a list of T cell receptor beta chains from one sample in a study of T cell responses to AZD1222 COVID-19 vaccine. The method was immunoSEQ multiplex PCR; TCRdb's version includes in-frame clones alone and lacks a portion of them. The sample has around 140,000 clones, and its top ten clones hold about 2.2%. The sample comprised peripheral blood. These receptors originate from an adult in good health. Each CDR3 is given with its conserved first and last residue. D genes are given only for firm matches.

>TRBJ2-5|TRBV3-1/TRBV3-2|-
TGTGCCAGCAGCCAAGTCCCCCAAGAGACCCAGTACTTC
CASSQVPQETQYF
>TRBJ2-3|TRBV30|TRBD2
TGTGCCTGGATTCACCCTAGCGGCGGCACAGATACGCAGTATTTT
CAWIHPSGGTDTQYF
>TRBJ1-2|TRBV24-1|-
TGTGCCACCAGTGATTCTGGGGGGCCGGACTATGGCTACACCTTC
CATSDSGGPDYGYTF
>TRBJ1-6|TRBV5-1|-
TGCGCCAGCAGCTTGGAGATTCAGGGAGGTGCATTGAGTTCACCCCTCCACTTT
CASSLEIQGGALSSPLHF
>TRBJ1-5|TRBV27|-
TGTGCCAGCAGTGGGCGGGGGGATCAGCCCCAGCATTTT
CASSGRGDQPQHF
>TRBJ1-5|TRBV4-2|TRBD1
TGTGCCAGCAGCCGGCAGGGGGCCTCCAATCAGCCCCAGCATTTT
CASSRQGASNQPQHF
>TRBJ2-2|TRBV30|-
TGTGCCTGGGACCCCGATACCGGGGAGCTGTTTTTT
CAWDPDTGELFF
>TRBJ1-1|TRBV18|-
TGTGCCAGCTCCGACCGGGGCTTATCTTCGGGGACTGAAGCTTTCTTT
CASSDRGLSSGTEAFF
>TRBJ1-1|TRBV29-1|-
TGCAGCGCTGGTCTGGGGGCGCGTACTGAAGCTTTCTTT
CSAGLGARTEAFF
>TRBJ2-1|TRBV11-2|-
TGTGCCAGCAGCTTAATGTGGGGTGAGCAGTTCTTC
CASSLMWGEQFF
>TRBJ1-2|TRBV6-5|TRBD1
TGTGCCAGCAGTAGGACAGGGATCTATGGCTACACCTTC
CASSRTGIYGYTF
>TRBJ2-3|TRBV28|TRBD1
TGTGCCAGCAGCTACAGGGGGCCAGATACGCAGTATTTT
CASSYRGPDTQYF
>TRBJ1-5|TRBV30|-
TGTGCCTGGAGCATGAGTACTAGCAATCAGCCCCAGCATTTT
CAWSMSTSNQPQHF
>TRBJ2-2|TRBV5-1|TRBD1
TGCGCCAGCAGAGGGGACAGCGTGAACACCGGGGAGCTGTTTTTT
CASRGDSVNTGELFF
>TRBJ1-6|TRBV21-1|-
TGTGCCAGCAGCAAAGAAGGAGACACGATGAGCTCCTATAATTCACCCCTCCACTTT
CASSKEGDTMSSYNSPLHF